This TCR beta chain comes out of a study of shared clonotypes between healthy human individuals. Study conclusions and caveats: Of the naive CD4 clonotypes, around 5.2% were shared across a few donors. All-four-donor shared clonotypes had higher generation probabilities than non-shared clonotypes did. Richness estimates generally favored naive over memory subsets.

The germline V and J ends were trimmed by 1 base and 8 bases, with 12 bases remaining between them. Germline V CDR1 and CDR2: SEHNR, FQNEAQ (reference sequence). CDR3 length: 14 residues. The authors' processing: ImmunoSEQ gave junction-only sequences without quality scores, so filtering differed. TCRdb keeps only in-frame clones here, not all; method: immunoSEQ multiplex PCR. The DNA gave D and trimming, while V, J and clone size come from that table. The table has fewer than 2.5 million clones, 80% to 95% seen once. To note about this clone: Its antigen is not identified.

Sequenced sample: naive CD4+ T cells from PBMCs. Subset reported: CD45RA+ positively selected. The chain has TRBV7-9 and TRBJ2-1; D may be TRBD2 (5 bases). This clonotype was sampled from a man between 18 and 29 years old in good health. Some clones in this sample may be carry-over from other donors' samples. CDR3 in amino acids: CASSLGGVRDEQFF. CDR3 nucleotides: TGTGCCAGCAGCTTAGGAGGAGTGAGGGATGAGCAGTTCTTC.